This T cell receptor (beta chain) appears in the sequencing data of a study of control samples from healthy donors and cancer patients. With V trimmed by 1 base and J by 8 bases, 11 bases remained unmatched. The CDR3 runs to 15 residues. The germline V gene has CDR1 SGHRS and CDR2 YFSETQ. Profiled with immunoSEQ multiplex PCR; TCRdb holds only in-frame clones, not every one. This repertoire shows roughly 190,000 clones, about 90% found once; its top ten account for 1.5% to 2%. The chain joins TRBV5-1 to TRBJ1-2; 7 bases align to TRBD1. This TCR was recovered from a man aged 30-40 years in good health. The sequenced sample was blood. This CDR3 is CASSLMIGQGDGYTF. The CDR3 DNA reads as TGCGCCAGCAGCTTGATGATCGGGCAGGGGGACGGCTACACCTTC.